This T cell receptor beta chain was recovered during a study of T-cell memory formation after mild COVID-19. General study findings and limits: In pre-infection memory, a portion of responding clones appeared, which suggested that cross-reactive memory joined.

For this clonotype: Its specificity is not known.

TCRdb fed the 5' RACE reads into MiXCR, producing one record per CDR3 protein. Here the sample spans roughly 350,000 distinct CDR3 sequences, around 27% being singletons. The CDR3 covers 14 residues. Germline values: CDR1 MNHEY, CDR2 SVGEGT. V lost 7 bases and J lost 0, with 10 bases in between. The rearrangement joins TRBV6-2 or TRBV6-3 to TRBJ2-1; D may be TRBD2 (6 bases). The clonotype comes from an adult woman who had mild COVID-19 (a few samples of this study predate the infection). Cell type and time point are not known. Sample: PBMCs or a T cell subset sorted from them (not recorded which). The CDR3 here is CASKPTSSYNEQFF. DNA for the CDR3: TGTGCCAGCAAACCGACTAGCTCCTACAATGAGCAGTTCTTC.